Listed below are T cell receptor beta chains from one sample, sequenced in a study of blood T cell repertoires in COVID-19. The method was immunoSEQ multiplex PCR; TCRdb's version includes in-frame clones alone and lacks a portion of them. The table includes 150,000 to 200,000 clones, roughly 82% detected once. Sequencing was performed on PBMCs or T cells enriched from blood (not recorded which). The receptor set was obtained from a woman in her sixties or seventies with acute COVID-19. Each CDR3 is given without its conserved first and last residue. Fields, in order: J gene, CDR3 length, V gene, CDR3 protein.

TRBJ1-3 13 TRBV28 ASRRGGDSGNTIY
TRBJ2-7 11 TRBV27 ASSHRGQGEQY
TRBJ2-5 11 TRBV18 ASSPGLEETQY
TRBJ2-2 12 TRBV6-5 ASRRGTNTGELF
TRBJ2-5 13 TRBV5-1 ASSLGAGVKETQY
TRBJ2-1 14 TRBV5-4 ASSTVLLAGVTEQF
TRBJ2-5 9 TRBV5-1 ASSFTETQY
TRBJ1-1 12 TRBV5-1 ASSQQGVNTEAF
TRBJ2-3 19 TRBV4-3 ASSQEGRQGGGGARADTQY
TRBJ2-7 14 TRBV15 ATSRSGDAGTYEQY
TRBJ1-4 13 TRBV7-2 ASSLSPDRVEKLF
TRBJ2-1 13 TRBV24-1 ATGPAAGVLNEQF
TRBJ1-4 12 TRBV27 ASRGPTTNEKLF
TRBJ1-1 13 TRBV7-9 ASSLSGRGGTEAF
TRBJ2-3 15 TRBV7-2 ASSLGLGQGITDTQY
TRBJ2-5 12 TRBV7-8 ASSLRITRETQY
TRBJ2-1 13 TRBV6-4 ASSEGRGGYYEQF